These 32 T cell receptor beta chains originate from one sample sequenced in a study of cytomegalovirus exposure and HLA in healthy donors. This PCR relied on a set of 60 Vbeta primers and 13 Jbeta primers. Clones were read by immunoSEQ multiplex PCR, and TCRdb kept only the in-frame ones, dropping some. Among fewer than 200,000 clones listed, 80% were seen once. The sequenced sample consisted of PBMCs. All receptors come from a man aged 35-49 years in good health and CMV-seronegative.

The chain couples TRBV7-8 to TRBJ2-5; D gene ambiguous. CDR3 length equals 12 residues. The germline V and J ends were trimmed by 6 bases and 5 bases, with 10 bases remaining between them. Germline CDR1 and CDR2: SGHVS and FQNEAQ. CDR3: CASRRATETQYF. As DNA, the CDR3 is TGTGCCAGCAGACGAGCCACGGAGACCCAGTACTTC.

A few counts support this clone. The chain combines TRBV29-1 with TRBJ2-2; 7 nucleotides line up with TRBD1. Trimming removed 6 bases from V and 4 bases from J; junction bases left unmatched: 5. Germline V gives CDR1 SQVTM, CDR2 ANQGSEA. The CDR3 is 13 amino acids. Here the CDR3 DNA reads TGCAGCGTGAGAGACAGGGTCACCGGGGAGCTGTTTTTT. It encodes CSVRDRVTGELFF.

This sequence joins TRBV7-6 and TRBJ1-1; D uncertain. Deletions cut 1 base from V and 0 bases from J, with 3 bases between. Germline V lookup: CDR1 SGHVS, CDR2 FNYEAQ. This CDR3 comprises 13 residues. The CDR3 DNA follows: TGTGCCAGCAGCTTAGTCATGAACACTGAAGCTTTCTTT. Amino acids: CASSLVMNTEAFF.

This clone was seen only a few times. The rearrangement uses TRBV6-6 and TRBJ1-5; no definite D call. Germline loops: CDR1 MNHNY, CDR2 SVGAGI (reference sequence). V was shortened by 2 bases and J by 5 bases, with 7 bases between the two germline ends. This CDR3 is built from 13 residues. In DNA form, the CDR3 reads TGTGCCAGCAGTTACGTCGAGGATCAGCCCCAGCATTTT. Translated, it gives CASSYVEDQPQHF.

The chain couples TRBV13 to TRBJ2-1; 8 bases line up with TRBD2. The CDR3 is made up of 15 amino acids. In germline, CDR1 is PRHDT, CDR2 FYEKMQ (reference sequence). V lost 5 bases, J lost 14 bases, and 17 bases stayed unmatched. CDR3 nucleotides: TGTGCCAGCAGCCCCCGGGAGGGTGGCGGGAGTCGGAAGTTCTTC. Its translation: CASSPREGGGSRKFF.

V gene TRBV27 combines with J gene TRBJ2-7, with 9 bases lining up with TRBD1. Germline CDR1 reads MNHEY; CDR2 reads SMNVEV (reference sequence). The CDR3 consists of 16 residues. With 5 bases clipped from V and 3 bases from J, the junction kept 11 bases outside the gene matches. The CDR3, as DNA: TGTGCCAGCAGTCCGACGGACAGGGGTTTGTACTACGAGCAGTACTTC. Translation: CASSPTDRGLYYEQYF.

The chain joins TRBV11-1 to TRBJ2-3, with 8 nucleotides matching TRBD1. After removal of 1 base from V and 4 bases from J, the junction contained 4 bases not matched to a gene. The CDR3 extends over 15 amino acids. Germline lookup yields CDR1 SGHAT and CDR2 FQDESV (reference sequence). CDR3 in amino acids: CASSLVAGGADTQYF. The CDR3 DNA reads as TGTGCCAGCAGCTTAGTAGCAGGGGGCGCAGATACGCAGTATTTT.

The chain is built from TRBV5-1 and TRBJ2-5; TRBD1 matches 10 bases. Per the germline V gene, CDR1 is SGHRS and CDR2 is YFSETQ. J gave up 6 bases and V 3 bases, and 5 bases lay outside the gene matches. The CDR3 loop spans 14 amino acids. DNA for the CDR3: TGCGCCAGCAGCTCCAGGACAGGGGGAAAGACCCAGTACTTC. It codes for CASSSRTGGKTQYF.

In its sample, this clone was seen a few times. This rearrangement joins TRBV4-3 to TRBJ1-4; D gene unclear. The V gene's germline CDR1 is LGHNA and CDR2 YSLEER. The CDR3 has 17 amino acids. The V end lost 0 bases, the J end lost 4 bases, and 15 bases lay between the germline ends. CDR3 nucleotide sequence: TGCGCCAGCAGCCAAGAGGTTGTGGGTGGGAGTAATGAAAAACTGTTTTTT. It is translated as CASSQEVVGGSNEKLFF.

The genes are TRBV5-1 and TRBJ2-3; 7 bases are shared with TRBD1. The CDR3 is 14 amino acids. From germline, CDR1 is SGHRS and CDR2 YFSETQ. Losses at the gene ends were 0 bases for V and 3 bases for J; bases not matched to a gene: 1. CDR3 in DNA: TGCGCCAGCAGCTTGGCGGGACAGACAGATACGCAGTATTTT. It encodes CASSLAGQTDTQYF.

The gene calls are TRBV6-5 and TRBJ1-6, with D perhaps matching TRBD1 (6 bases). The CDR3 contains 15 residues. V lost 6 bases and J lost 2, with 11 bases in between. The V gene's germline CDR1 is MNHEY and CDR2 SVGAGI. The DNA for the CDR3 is TGTGCCAGCAGCACCGACAGGACCTATAATTCACCCCTCCACTTT. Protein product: CASSTDRTYNSPLHF.

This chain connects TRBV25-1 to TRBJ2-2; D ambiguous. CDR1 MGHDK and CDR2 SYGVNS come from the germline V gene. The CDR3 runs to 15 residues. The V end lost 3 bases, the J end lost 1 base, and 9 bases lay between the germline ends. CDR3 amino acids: CASSESLGNTGELFF. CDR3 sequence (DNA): TGTGCCAGCAGTGAGTCCCTAGGGAACACCGGGGAGCTGTTTTTT.

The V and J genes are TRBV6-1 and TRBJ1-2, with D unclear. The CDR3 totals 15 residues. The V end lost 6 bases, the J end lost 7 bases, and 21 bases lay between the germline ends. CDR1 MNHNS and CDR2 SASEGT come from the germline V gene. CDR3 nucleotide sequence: TGTGCCAGCAGAACCGTTAGACTCCCAGAAGGTGGCTACACCTTC. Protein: CASRTVRLPEGGYTF.

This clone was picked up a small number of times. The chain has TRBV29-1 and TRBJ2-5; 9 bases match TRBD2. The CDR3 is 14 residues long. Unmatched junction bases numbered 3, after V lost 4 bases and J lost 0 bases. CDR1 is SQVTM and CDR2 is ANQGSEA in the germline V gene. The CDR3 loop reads CSVALAGYQETQYF. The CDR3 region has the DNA TGCAGCGTTGCTCTAGCGGGGTACCAAGAGACCCAGTACTTC.

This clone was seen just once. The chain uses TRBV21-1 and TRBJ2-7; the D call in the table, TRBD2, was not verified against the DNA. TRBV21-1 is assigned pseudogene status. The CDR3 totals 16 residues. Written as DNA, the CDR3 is TGTGCCAGCAGCACTACCTCCACGGGGGAAGGCTACGAGCAGTACTTC. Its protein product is CASSTTSTGEGYEQYF.

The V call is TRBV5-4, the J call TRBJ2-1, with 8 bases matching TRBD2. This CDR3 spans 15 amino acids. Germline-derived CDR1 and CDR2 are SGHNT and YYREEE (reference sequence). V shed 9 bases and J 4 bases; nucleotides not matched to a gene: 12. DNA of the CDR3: TGTGCCATCAGACCGGGGGGGACTAATTACAATGAGCAGTTCTTC. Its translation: CAIRPGGTNYNEQFF.

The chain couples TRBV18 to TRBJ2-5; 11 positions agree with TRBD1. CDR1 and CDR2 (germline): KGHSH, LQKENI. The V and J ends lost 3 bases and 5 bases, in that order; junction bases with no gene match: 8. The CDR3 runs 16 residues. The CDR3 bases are TGTGCCAGCTCACCTCCCGGGACAGGGGGTTTCGAGACCCAGTACTTC. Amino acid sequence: CASSPPGTGGFETQYF.

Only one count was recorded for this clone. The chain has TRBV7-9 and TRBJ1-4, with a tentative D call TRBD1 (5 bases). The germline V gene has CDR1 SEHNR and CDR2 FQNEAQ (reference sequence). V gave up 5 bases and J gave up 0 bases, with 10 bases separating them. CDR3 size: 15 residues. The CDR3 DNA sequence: TGTGCCAGCAGCCCCAAGACAGCAACTAATGAAAAACTGTTTTTT. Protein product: CASSPKTATNEKLFF.

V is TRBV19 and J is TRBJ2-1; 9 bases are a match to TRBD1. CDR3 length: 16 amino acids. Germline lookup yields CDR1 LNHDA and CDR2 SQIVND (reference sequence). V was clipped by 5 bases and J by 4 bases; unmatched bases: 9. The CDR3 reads CASSPVQGAPYNEQFF. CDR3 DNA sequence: TGTGCCAGTAGTCCCGTACAGGGGGCCCCTTACAATGAGCAGTTCTTC.

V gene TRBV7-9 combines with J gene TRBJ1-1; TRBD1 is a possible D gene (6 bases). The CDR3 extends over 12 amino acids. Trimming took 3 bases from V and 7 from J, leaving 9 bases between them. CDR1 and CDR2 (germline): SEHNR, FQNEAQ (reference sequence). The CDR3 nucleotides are TGTGCCAGCAGCTTGAGACAGGATGAAGCTTTCTTT. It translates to CASSLRQDEAFF.

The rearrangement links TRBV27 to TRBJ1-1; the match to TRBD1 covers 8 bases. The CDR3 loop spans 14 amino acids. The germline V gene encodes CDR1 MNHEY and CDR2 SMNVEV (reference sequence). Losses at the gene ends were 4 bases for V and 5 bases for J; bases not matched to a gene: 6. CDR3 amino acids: CASSSDRDGTEAFF. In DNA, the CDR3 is TGTGCCAGCAGTTCGGACAGGGACGGGACTGAAGCTTTCTTT.

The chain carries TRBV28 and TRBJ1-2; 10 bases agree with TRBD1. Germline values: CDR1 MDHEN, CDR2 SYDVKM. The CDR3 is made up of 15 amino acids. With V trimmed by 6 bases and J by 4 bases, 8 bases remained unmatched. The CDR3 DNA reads TGTGCCAGCAGACCATCCGGGACAGGGGTCTATGGCTACACCTTC. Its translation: CASRPSGTGVYGYTF.

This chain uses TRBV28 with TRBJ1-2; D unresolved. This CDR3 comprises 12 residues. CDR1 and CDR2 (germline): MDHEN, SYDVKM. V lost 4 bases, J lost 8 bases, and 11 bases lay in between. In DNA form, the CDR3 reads TGTGCCAGCAGTTGGGGAGGCCGGGGCTACACCTTC. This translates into CASSWGGRGYTF.

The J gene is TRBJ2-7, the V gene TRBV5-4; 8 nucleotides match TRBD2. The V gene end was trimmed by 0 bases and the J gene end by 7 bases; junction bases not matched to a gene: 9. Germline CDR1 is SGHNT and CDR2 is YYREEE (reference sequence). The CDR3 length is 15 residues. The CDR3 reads CASSLEAGASREQYF. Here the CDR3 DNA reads TGTGCCAGCAGCTTGGAAGCGGGGGCGTCTCGGGAGCAGTACTTC. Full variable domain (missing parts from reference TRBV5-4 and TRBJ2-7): ETGVTQSPTHLIKTRGQQVTLRCSSQSGHNTVSWYQQALGQGPQFIFQYYREEENGRGNFPPRFSGLQFPNYSSELNVNALELDDSALYLCASSLEAGASREQYFGPGTRLTVT.

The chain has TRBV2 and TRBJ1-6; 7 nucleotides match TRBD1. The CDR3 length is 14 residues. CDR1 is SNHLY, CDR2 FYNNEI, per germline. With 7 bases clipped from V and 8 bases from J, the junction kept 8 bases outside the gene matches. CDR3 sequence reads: CASTPTGIDSPLHF. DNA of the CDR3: TGTGCCAGCACTCCGACAGGGATTGATTCACCCCTCCACTTT.

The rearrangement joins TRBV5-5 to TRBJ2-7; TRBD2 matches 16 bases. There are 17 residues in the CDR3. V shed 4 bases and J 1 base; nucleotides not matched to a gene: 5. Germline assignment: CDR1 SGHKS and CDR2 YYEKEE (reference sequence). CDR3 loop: CASSQGLAGGGSYEQYF. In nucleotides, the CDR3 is TGTGCCAGCAGCCAGGGACTAGCGGGAGGGGGGTCCTACGAGCAGTACTTC.

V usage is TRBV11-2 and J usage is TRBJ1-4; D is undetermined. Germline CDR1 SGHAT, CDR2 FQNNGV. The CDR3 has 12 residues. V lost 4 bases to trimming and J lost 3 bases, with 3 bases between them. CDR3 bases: TGTGCCAGCAGCTCATCTAATGAAAAACTGTTTTTT. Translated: CASSSSNEKLFF.

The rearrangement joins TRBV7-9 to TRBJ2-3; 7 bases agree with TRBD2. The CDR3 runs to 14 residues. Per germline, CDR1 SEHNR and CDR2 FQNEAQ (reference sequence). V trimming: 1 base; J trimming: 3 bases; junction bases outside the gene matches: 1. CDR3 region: CASSLVRGTDTQYF. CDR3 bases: TGTGCCAGCAGCTTAGTGCGGGGGACAGATACGCAGTATTTT.

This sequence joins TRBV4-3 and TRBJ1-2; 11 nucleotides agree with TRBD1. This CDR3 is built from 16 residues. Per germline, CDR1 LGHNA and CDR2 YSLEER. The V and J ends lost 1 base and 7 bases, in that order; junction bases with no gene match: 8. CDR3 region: CASSQGVRTGGLGYTF. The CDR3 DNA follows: TGCGCCAGCAGCCAAGGGGTTCGGACAGGGGGCCTTGGCTACACCTTC.

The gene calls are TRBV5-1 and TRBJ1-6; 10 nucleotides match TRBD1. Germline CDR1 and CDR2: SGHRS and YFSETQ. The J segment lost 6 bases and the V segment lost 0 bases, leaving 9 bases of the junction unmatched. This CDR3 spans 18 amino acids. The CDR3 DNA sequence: TGCGCCAGCAGCTTGGGACAGGGGGCGGCTTTGGGTAATTCACCCCTCCACTTT. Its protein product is CASSLGQGAALGNSPLHF. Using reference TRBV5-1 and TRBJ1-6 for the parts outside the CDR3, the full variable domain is KAGVTQTPRYLIKTRGQQVTLSCSPISGHRSVSWYQQTPGQGLQFLFEYFSETQRNKGNFPGRFSGRQFSNSRSEMNVSTLELGDSALYLCASSLGQGAALGNSPLHFGNGTRLTVT.

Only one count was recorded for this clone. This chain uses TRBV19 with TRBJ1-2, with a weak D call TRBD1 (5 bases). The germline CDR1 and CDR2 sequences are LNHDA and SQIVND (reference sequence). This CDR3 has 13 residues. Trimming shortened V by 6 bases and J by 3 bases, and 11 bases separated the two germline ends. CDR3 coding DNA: TGTGCCAGTAGCCCTACAGGCGACTATGGCTACACCTTC. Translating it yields CASSPTGDYGYTF.

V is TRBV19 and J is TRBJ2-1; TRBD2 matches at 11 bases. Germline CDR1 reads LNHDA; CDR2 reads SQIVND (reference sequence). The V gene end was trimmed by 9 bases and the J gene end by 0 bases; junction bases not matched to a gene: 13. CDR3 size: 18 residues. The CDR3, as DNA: TGTGCCAGCCGTGGGTCTAGCGGGGGGCTCAGCTCCTACAATGAGCAGTTCTTC. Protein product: CASRGSSGGLSSYNEQFF.